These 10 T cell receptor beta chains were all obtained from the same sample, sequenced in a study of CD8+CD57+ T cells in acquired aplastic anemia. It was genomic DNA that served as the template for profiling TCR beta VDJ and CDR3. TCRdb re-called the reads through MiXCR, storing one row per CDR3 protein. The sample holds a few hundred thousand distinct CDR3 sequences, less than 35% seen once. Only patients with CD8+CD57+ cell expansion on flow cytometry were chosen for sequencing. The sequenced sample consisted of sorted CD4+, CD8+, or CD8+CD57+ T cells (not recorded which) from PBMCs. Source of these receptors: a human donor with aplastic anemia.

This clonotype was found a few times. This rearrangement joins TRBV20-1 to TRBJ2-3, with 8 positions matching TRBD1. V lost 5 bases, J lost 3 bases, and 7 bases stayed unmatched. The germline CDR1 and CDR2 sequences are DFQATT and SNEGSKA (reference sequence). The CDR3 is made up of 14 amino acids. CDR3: CSAEDRGDTDTQYF. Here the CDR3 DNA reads TGCAGTGCTGAAGACAGGGGAGATACAGATACGCAGTATTTT.

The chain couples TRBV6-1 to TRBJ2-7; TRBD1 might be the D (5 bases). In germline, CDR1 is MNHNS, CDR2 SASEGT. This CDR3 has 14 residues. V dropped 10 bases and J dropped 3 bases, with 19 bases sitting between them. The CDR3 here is CATIKDNIFYEQYF. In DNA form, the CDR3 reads TGTGCCACAATCAAGGACAATATATTCTACGAGCAGTACTTC.

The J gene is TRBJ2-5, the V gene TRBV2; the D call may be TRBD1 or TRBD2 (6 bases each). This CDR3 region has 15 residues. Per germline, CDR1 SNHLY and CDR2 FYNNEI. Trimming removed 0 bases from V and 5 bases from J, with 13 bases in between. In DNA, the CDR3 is TGTGCCAGCAGTGAAGCGCTTGGGGGGCTGGAGACCCAGTACTTC. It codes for CASSEALGGLETQYF.

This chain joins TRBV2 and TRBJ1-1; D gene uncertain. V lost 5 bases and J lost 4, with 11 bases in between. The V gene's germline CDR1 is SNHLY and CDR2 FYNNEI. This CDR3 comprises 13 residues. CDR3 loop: CASSKDEGTEAFF. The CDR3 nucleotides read TGTGCCAGCAGTAAGGACGAAGGCACTGAAGCTTTCTTT.

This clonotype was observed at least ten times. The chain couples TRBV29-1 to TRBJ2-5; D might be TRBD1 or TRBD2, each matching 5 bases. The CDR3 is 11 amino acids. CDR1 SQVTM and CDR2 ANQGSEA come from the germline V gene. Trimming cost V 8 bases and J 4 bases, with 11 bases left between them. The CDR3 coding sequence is TGCAGCCTCGGGACGGGAGAGACCCAGTACTTC. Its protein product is CSLGTGETQYF.

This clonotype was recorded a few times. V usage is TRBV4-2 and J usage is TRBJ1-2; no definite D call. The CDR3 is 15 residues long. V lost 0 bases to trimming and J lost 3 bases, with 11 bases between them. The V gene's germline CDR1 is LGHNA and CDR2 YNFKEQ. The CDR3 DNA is TGTGCCAGCAGCCAAGATCGGCGGGAGGACTATGGCTACACCTTC. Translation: CASSQDRREDYGYTF.

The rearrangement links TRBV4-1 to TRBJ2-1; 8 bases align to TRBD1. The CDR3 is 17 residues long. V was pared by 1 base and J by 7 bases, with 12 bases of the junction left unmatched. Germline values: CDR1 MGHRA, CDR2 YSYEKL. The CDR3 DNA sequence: TGCGCCAGCAGCCAAGCAAAACGGACAGGGCGGATAAATGAGCAGTTCTTC. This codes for CASSQAKRTGRINEQFF.

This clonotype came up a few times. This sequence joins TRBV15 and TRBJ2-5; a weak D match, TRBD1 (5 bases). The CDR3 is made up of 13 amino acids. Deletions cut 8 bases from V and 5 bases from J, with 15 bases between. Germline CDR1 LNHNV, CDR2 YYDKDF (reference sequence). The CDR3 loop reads CATARTSAETQYF. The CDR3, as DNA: TGTGCCACCGCGAGGACATCGGCGGAGACCCAGTACTTC.

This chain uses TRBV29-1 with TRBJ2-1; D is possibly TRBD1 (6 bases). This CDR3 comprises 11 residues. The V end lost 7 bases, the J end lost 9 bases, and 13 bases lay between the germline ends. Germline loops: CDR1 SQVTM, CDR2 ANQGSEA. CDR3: CSEHWGLEQFF. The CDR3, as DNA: TGCAGCGAACATTGGGGGCTTGAGCAGTTCTTC.

For the CDR3, the DNA is TGTGCCAGCAGTGATTACTTCAGGGGCGGGAATTCACCCCTCCACTTT. Its protein is CASSDYFRGGNSPLHF. J is TRBJ1-6 and V is TRBV6-1; tentatively, D is TRBD1 (6 bases). The germline gives CDR1 MNHNS, CDR2 SASEGT. V lost 3 bases, J lost 7 bases, and 16 bases lay in between. This CDR3 contains 16 residues.